Shown below are 10 T cell receptor beta chains from a single sample sequenced in a study of OX40 agonist ivuxolimab in advanced cancers. Profiling relied on immunoSEQ multiplex PCR, and the TCRdb table lists in-frame clones only, not all of them. The sample includes about 35,000 clones, approximately 80% seen only once; the top ten take more than 12%. The material sequenced was CD4+ or CD8+ T cells sorted from blood, taken in a trial of the OX40 agonist ivuxolimab. The source of these receptors is an adult with an advanced solid tumor such as melanoma, head and neck, liver or kidney cancer.

This chain uses TRBV21-1 with TRBJ1-2. TRBV21-1 is a known pseudogene. This CDR3 comprises 15 residues. The CDR3 spells CASSALKGGPYGYTF. The CDR3 DNA is TGTGCCAGCAGCGCTTTGAAGGGGGGTCCCTATGGCTACACCTTC.

This clone came up a few times. CDR3 coding DNA: TGTGCCAGCAGCTTAGGTAGGGGGCGCCGTGAAAAACTGTTTTTT. This translates into CASSLGRGRREKLFF. This chain links TRBV2 with TRBJ1-4; 7 positions match TRBD1. Germline assignment: CDR1 SNHLY and CDR2 FYNNEI. The CDR3 has 15 residues. Germline trimming cut 6 bases from V and 7 bases from J; bases unmatched to any gene: 11.

This clone has more than one count but fewer than ten. In nucleotides, the CDR3 is TGTGCCAGCTCATTCCGACAGGGGGCTTCCCTCCCCTATGGCTACACCTTC. It encodes CASSFRQGASLPYGYTF. The chain combines TRBV18 with TRBJ1-2, with 10 bases fitting TRBD1. After removal of 5 bases from V and 4 bases from J, the junction contained 13 bases not matched to a gene. This CDR3 has 17 residues. Germline V gives CDR1 KGHSH, CDR2 LQKENI. Filled out from reference TRBV18 and TRBJ1-2, the complete variable domain reads NAGVMQNPRHLVRRRGQEARLRCSPMKGHSHVYWYRQLPEEGLKFMVYLQKENIIDESGMPKERFSAEFPKEGPSILRIQQVVRGDSAAYFCASSFRQGASLPYGYTFGSGTRLTVV.

The CDR3 loop reads CASGLPTTSGRTTHNEQFF. The CDR3 DNA is TGTGCTAGTGGTTTGCCTACGACTAGCGGGAGAACCACTCACAATGAGCAGTTCTTC. The V call is TRBV12-5, the J call TRBJ2-1; TRBD2 agrees at 12 bases. Germline V gives CDR1 LGHNT, CDR2 FRNRAP. J gave up 5 bases and V 2 bases, and 13 bases lay outside the gene matches. CDR3 size: 19 residues.

This clone was seen more than once but under ten times. This chain links TRBV7-3 with TRBJ2-2, with D unresolved. In germline, CDR1 is SGHTA, CDR2 FQGTGA. The CDR3 sequence is 8 residues long. The CDR3 DNA is TGTAGCACCGGGGAGCTGTTTTTT. It encodes CSTGELFF.

This chain uses TRBV6-5 with TRBJ2-6; D may be TRBD1 (5 bases). Between the trimmed V and J ends, which lost 5 bases and 0 bases, there was a span of 8 bases. The CDR3 covers 15 residues. From germline, CDR1 is MNHEY and CDR2 SVGAGI. The CDR3 DNA follows: TGTGCCAGCAGTAAGACAGACTCTGGGGCCAACGTCCTGACTTTC. Translating it yields CASSKTDSGANVLTF.

This chain joins TRBV6-5 and TRBJ2-7, with D perhaps being TRBD1 or TRBD2 (5 bases each). Trimming stripped 0 bases from V and 2 bases from J, with 11 bases between. The CDR3 contains 15 residues. Germline V lookup: CDR1 MNHEY, CDR2 SVGAGI. The CDR3 bases are TGTGCCAGCAGTTACTCGGGGGACGCCCCCTACGAGCAGTACTTC. Encoded protein: CASSYSGDAPYEQYF.

The V and J genes are TRBV28 and TRBJ2-3; 8 bases agree with TRBD1. The germline V gene has CDR1 MDHEN and CDR2 SYDVKM. This CDR3 has 15 residues. Trimming took 10 bases from V and 4 from J; bases not matched to a gene: 13. The CDR3 DNA is TGTGCCACTTTCCCCAGGGGGCCGATTCCAGATACGCAGTATTTT. This translates into CATFPRGPIPDTQYF.

V is TRBV28 and J is TRBJ1-2; the D gene is possibly TRBD1 (6 bases). The CDR3 covers 14 residues. The germline gives CDR1 MDHEN, CDR2 SYDVKM. The V end lost 5 bases, the J end lost 2 bases, and 12 bases lay between the germline ends. The CDR3 reads CASSPGTLNYGYTF. In DNA, the CDR3 is TGTGCCAGCAGTCCCGGGACACTGAACTATGGCTACACCTTC.

The chain carries TRBV7-6 and TRBJ2-3, with D perhaps matching TRBD1 (6 bases). Trimming cost V 5 bases and J 6 bases, with 15 bases left between them. Germline V CDR1 and CDR2: SGHVS, FNYEAQ. The CDR3 totals 14 residues. The CDR3 DNA reads as TGTGCCAGCAGCCCTACAGGGATGGGGGATACGCAGTATTTT. Protein sequence: CASSPTGMGDTQYF. The full variable domain, in which reference TRBV7-6 and TRBJ2-3 provide the parts outside the CDR3, is GAGVSQSPRYKVTKRGQDVALRCDPISGHVSLYWYRQALGQGPEFLTYFNYEAQQDKSGLPNDRFSAERPEGSISTLTIQRTEQRDSAMYRCASSPTGMGDTQYFGPGTRLTVL.